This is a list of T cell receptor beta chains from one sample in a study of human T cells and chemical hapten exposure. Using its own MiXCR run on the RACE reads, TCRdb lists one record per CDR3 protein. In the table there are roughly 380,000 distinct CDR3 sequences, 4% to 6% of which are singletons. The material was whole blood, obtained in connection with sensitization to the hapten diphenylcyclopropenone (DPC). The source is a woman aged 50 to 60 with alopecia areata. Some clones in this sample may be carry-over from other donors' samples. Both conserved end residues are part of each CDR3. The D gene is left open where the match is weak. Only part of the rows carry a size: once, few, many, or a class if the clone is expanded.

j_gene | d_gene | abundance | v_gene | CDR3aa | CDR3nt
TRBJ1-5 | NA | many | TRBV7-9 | CASSLETETNQPQHF | TGTGCCAGCAGCTTAGAGACAGAGACAAATCAGCCCCAGCATTTT
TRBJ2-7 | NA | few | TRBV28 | CASMGETYEQYF | TGTGCCAGCATGGGCGAAACCTACGAGCAGTACTTC
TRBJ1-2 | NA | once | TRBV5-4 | CASSYGTDYGYTF | TGTGCCAGCAGCTACGGGACGGACTATGGCTACACCTTC
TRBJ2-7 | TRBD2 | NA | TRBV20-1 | CSARDGGRGEQYF | TGCAGTGCTAGAGATGGCGGGAGAGGCGAGCAGTACTTC
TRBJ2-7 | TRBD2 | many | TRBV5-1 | CASSFGGSGAEQYF | TGCGCCAGCAGCTTCGGTGGTAGCGGGGCCGAGCAGTACTTC
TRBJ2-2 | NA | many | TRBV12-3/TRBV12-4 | CASSLGGAGELFF | TGTGCCAGCAGCTTAGGGGGGGCCGGGGAGCTGTTTTTT
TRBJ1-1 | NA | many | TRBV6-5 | CASSQRWDTEAFF | TGTGCCAGCAGTCAAAGGTGGGATACTGAAGCTTTCTTT
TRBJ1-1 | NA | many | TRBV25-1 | CASRGVGDWTEAFF | TGTGCCAGCAGGGGAGTCGGGGATTGGACTGAAGCTTTCTTT
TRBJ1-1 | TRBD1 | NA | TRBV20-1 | CSAPGTGSFGTEAFF | TGCAGTGCTCCCGGGACAGGGTCCTTCGGGACTGAAGCTTTCTTT
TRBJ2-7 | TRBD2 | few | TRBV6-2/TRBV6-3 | CASSYLGLAETYEQYF | TGTGCCAGCAGTTACTTGGGCCTAGCGGAAACCTACGAGCAGTACTTC
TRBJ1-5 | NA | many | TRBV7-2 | CASSSQQGRNQPQHF | TGTGCCAGCAGCTCGCAGCAGGGTCGGAATCAGCCCCAGCATTTT